This T cell receptor beta chain was recorded in a study of technical replicates of blood from a handful of donors. Per germline, CDR1 LGHNA and CDR2 YNFKEQ. V lost 0 bases and J 0 bases, leaving 9 bases between the germline ends. There are 15 residues in the CDR3. Here immunoSEQ multiplex PCR was the method, and the copy in TCRdb shows in-frame clones only, minus some. The table includes approximately 52,000 clones, just over 85% detected once. The clonotype was recovered from a human donor in good health. Some clones in this sample may be carry-over from other donors' samples. Sequencing was carried out using PBMCs. The chain recombines TRBV4-2 with TRBJ2-7; D is unresolved. The CDR3 sequence is CASSQDTAISYEQYF. Here the CDR3 DNA reads TGTGCCAGCAGCCAAGATACAGCAATCTCCTACGAGCAGTACTTC.